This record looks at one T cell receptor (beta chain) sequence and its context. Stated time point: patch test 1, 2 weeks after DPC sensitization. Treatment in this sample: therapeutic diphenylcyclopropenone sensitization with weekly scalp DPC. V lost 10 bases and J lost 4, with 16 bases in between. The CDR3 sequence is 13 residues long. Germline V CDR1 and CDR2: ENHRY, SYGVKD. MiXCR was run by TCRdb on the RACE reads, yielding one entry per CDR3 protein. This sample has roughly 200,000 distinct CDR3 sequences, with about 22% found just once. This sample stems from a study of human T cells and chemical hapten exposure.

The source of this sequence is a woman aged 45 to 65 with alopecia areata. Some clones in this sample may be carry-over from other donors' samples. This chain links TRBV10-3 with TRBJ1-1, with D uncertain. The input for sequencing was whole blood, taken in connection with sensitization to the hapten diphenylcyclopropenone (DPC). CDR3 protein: CAKSDGKGTEAFF. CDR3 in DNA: TGTGCCAAGTCGGACGGAAAGGGCACTGAAGCTTTCTTT.